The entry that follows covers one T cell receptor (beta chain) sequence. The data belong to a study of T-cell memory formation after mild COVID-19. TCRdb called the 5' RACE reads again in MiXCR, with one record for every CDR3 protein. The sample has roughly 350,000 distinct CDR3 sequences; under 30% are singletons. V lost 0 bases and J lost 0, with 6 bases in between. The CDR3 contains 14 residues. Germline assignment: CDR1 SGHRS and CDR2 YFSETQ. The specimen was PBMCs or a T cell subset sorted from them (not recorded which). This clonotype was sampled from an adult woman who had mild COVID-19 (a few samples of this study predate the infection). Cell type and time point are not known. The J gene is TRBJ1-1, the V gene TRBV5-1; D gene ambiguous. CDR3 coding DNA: TGCGCCAGCAGCTTGGGAGCTCTGAACACTGAAGCTTTCTTT. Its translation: CASSLGALNTEAFF.